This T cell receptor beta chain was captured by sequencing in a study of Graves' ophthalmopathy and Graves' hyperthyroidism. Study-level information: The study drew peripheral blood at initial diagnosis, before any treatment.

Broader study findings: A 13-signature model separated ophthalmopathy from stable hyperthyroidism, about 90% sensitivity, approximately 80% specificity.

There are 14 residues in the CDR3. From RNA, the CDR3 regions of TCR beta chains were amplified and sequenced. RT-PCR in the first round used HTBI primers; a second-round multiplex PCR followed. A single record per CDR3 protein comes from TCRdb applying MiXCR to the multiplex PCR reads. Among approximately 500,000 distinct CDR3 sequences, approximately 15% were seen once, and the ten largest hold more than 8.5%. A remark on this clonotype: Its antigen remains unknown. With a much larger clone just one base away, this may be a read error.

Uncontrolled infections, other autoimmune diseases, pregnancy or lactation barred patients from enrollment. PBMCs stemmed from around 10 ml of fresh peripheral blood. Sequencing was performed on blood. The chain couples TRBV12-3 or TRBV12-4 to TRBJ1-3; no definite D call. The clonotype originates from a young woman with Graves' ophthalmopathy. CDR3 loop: CAISSGRTGNTIYF. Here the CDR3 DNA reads TGTGCCATCAGTTCCGGGAGAACTGGAAACACCATATATTTT.